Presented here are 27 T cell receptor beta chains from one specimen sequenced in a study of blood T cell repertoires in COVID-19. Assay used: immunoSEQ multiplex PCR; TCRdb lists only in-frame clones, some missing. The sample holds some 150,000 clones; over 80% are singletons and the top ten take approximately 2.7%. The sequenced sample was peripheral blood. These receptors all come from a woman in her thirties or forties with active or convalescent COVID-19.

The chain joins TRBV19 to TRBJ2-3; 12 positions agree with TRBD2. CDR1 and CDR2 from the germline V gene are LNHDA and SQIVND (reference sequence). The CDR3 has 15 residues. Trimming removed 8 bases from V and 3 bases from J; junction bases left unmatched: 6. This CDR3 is CASETSGGWTDTQYF. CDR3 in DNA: TGTGCCAGTGAAACTAGCGGGGGGTGGACAGATACGCAGTATTTT.

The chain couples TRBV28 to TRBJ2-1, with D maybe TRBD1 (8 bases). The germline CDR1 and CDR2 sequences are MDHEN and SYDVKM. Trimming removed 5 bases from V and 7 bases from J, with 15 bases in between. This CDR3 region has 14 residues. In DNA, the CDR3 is TGTGCCAGCAGTACAGACAGGGGAGGGAATGAGCAGTTCTTC. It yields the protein CASSTDRGGNEQFF.

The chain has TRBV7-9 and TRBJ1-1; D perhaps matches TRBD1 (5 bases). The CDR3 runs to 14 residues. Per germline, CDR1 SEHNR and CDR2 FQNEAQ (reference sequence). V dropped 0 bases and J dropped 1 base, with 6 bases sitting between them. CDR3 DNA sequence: TGTGCCAGCAGCTTAGCAAGGGGGAACACTGAAGCTTTCTTT. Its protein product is CASSLARGNTEAFF.

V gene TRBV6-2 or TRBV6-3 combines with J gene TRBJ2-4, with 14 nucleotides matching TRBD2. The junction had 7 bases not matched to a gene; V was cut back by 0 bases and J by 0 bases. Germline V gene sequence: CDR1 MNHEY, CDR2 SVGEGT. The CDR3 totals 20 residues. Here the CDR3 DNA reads TGTGCCAGCAGTTACTCGTGGACTAGCGGGAGGCCGGTAGCCAAAAACATTCAGTACTTC. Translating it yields CASSYSWTSGRPVAKNIQYF.

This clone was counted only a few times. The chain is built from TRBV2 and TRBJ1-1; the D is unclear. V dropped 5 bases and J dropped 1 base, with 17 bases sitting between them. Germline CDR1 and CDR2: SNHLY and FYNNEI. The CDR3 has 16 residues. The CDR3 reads CASSFDGVIRNTEAFF. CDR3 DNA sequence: TGTGCCAGCAGTTTCGACGGGGTGATCCGGAACACTGAAGCTTTCTTT. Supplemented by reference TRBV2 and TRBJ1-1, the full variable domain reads EPEVTQTPSHQVTQMGQEVILRCVPISNHLYFYWYRQILGQKVEFLVSFYNNEISEKSEIFDDQFSVERPDGSNFTLKIRSTKLEDSAMYFCASSFDGVIRNTEAFFGQGTRLTVV.

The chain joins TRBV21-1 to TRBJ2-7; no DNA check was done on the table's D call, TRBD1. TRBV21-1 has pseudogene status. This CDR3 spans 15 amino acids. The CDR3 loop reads CASPKGGQGSYEQYF. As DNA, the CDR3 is TGTGCCAGCCCCAAGGGGGGACAGGGATCCTACGAGCAGTACTTC.

CDR3 amino acids: CASSDPARGGYTF. The CDR3 nucleotides are TGTGCCAGCAGTGATCCGGCCAGGGGGGGCTACACCTTC. The genes are TRBV6-1 and TRBJ1-2, with 7 bases aligning to TRBD1. CDR3 length: 13 residues. J lost 8 bases, V lost 3 bases, and 6 bases had no gene match. Germline lookup yields CDR1 MNHNS and CDR2 SASEGT.

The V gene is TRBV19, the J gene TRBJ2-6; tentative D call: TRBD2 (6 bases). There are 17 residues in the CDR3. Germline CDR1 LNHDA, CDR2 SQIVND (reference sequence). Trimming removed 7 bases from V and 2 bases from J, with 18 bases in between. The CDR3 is CASKGRTREAGANVLTF. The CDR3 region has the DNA TGTGCCAGTAAAGGGCGCACCAGGGAGGCTGGGGCCAACGTCCTGACTTTC.

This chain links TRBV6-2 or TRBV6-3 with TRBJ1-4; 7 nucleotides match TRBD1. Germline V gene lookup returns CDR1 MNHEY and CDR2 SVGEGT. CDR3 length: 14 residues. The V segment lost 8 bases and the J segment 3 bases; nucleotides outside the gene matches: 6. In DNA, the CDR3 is TGTGCCAGCGGCCAAGGGACAGCTAATGAAAAACTGTTTTTT. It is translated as CASGQGTANEKLFF.

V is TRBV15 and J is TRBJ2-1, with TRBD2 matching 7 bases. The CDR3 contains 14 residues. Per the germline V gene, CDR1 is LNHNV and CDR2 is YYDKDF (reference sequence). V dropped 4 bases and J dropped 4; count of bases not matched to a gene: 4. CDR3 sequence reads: CATSTGGYYNEQFF. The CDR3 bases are TGTGCCACCAGCACCGGGGGGTATTACAATGAGCAGTTCTTC. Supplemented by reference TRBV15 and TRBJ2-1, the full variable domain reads DAMVIQNPRYQVTQFGKPVTLSCSQTLNHNVMYWYQQKSSQAPKLLFHYYDKDFNNEADTPDNFQSRRPNTSFCFLDIRSPGLGDTAMYLCATSTGGYYNEQFFGPGTRLTVL.

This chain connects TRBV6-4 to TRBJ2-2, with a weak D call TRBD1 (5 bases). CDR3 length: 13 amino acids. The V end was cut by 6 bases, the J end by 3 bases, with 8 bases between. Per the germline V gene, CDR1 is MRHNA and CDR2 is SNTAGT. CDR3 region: CASSSRDTGELFF. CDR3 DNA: TGTGCCAGCAGCAGCAGGGACACCGGGGAGCTGTTTTTT.

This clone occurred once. CDR3 amino acids: CAISQRIGFGGDTEAFF. As DNA, the CDR3 is TGTGCCATCTCCCAGCGGATCGGATTTGGGGGGGACACTGAAGCTTTCTTT. The chain recombines TRBV28 with TRBJ1-1, with a possible D match to TRBD1 (5 bases). The CDR3 length is 17 residues. CDR1 and CDR2 (germline): MDHEN, SYDVKM. V lost 10 bases and J 3 bases, leaving 27 bases between the germline ends. The full variable domain, its missing parts supplied by reference TRBV28 and TRBJ1-1, is DVKVTQSSRYLVKRTGEKVFLECVQDMDHENMFWYRQDPGLGLRLIYFSYDVKMKEKGDIPEGYSVSREKKERFSLILESASTNQTSMYLCAISQRIGFGGDTEAFFGQGTRLTVV.

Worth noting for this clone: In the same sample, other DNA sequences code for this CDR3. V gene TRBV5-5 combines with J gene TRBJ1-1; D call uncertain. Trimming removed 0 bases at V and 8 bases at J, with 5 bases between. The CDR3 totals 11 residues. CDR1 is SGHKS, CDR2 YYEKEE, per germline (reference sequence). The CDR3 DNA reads TGTGCCAGCAGCTTGGCTCGGGAAGCTTTCTTT. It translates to CASSLAREAFF.

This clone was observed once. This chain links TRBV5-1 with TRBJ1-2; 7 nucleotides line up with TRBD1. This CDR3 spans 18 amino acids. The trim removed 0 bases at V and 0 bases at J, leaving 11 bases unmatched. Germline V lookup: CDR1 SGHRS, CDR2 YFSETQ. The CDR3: CASSLDLYRGSSNYGYTF. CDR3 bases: TGCGCCAGCAGCTTGGATCTTTACAGGGGATCATCTAACTATGGCTACACCTTC.

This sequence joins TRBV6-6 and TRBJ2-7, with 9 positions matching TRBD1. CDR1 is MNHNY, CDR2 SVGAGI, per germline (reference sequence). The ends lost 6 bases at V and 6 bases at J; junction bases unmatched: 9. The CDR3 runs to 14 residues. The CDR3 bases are TGTGCCAGCAGCGACGGACAGGGGAGGTTCGAGCAGTACTTC. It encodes CASSDGQGRFEQYF.

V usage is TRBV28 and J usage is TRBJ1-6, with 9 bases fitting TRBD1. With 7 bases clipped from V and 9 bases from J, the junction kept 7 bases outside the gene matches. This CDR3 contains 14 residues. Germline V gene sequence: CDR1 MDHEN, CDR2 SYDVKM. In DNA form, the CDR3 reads TGTGCCAGCAATTCACAGGGGGCCCCTTCACCCCTCCACTTT. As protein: CASNSQGAPSPLHF.

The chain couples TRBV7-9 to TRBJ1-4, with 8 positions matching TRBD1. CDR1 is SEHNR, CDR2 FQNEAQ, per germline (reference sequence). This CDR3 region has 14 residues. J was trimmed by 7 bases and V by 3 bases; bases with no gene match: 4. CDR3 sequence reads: CASSLAQGGEKLFF. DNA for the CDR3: TGTGCCAGCAGCTTGGCACAGGGGGGTGAAAAACTGTTTTTT.

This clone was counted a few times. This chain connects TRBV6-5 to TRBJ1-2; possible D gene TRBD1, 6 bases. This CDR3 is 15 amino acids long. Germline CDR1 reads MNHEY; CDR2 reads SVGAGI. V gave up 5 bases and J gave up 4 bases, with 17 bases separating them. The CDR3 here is CASSTRTASTYGYTF. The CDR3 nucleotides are TGTGCCAGCAGTACCCGGACAGCCTCGACCTATGGCTACACCTTC.

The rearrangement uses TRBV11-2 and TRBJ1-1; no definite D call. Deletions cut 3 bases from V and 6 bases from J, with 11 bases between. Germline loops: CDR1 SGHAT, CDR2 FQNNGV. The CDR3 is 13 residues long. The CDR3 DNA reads TGTGCCAGCAGCTTTGACCGAGGCGCTGAAGCTTTCTTT. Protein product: CASSFDRGAEAFF.

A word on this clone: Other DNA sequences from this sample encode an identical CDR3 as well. This CDR3 reads CASSLPGGPNTGELFF. CDR3 sequence (DNA): TGTGCCAGCAGTTTACCGGGAGGCCCGAACACCGGGGAGCTGTTTTTT. The rearrangement links TRBV28 to TRBJ2-2, with 7 positions matching TRBD2. Germline assignment: CDR1 MDHEN and CDR2 SYDVKM. Trimming removed 2 bases from V and 0 bases from J; junction bases left unmatched: 3. The CDR3 consists of 16 residues.

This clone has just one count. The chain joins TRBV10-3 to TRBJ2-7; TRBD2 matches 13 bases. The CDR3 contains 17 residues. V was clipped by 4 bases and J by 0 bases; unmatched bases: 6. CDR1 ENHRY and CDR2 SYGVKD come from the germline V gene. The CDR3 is CAISGTSGGLPSYEQYF. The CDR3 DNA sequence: TGTGCCATCAGTGGGACTAGCGGGGGCCTCCCCTCCTACGAGCAGTACTTC.

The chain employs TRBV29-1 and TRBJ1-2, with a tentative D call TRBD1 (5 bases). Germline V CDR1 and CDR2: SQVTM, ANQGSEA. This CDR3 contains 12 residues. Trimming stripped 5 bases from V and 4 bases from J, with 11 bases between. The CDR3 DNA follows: TGCAGCGTTCAGGGTGGAAGCTATGGCTACACCTTC. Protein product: CSVQGGSYGYTF.

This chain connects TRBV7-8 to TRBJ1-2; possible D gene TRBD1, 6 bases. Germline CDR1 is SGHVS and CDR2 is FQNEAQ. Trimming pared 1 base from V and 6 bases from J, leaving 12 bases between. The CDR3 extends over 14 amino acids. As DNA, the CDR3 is TGTGCCAGCAGCTTAGAACAGGGTCTCGATGGCTACACCTTC. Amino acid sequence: CASSLEQGLDGYTF. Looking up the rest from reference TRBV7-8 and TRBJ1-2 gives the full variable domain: GAGVSQSPRYKVAKRGQDVALRCDPISGHVSLFWYQQALGQGPEFLTYFQNEAQLDKSGLPSDRFFAERPEGSVSTLKIQRTQQEDSAVYLCASSLEQGLDGYTFGSGTRLTVV.

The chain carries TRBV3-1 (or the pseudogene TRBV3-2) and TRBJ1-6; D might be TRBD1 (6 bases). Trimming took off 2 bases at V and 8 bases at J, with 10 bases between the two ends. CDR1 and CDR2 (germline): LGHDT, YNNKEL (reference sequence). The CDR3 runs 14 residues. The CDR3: CASSQNRVYSPLHF. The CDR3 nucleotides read TGTGCCAGCAGCCAAAACAGGGTCTATTCACCCCTCCACTTT.

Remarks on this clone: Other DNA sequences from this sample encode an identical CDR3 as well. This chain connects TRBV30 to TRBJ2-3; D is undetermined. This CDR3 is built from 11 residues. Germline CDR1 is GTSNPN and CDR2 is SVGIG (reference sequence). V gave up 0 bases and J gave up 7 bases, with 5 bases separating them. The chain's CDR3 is CAWSVLNTQYF. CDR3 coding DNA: TGTGCCTGGAGTGTACTCAATACGCAGTATTTT.

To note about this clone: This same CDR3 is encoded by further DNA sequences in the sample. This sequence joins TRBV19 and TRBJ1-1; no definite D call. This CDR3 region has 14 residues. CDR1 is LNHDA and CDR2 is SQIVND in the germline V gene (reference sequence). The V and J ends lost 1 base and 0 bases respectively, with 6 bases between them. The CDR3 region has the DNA TGTGCCAGTAGTATAGGCCAGGTGAACACTGAAGCTTTCTTT. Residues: CASSIGQVNTEAFF.

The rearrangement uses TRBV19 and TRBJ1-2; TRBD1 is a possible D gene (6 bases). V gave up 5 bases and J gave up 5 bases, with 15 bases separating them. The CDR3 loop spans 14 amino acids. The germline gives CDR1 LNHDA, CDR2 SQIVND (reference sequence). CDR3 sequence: CASSPSRGAYGYTF. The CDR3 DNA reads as TGTGCCAGTAGTCCGAGTCGGGGGGCTTATGGCTACACCTTC.